The rows below give T cell receptor beta chains drawn from one sample of a study of cytomegalovirus exposure and HLA in healthy donors. Some clones are missing from TCRdb's copy, which holds only in-frame ones; the method was immunoSEQ multiplex PCR. The table lists about 120,000 clones, roughly two thirds of them singletons. Source material: PBMCs. The receptors originated from a man between 18 and 35 years old in good health and CMV-seropositive. CDR3s include the opening cysteine and the closing phenylalanine or tryptophan. Each record gives: D gene, J gene, V gene, clone size, CDR3 DNA, CDR3 protein. D genes are given only for firm matches. Some rows mark clone size as missing; the rest say once, few, many or name a class of expanded clone.

>TRBD1|TRBJ1-2|TRBV6-6|-
TGTGCCAGCAGTTACTCTGACAGGGGGACTAACTATGGCTACACCTTC
CASSYSDRGTNYGYTF
>-|TRBJ2-3|TRBV7-9|-
TGTGCCAGCAGCTATAGGGCAGGGATAGCAGATACGCAGTATTTT
CASSYRAGIADTQYF
>TRBD1|TRBJ2-1|TRBV7-9|-
TGTGCCAGCAGCTCAGCCGGGACAGGGGGTGGTGAGCAGTTCTTC
CASSSAGTGGGEQFF
>-|TRBJ1-1|TRBV11-2|-
TGTGCCAGCAGCTTAGACAGGGTGAACACTGAAGCTTTCTTT
CASSLDRVNTEAFF
>-|TRBJ1-3|TRBV19|-
TGTGCCAGTAGTACGGGTTGGAACACCATATATTTT
CASSTGWNTIYF
>TRBD2|TRBJ2-3|TRBV2|-
TGTGCCAGCAGACCTAACGGTGCGGGGGGGCTTTCCCTCACAGATACGCAGTATTTT
CASRPNGAGGLSLTDTQYF
>-|TRBJ1-1|TRBV19|many
TGTGCCAGTAGTATACGTACAAAGCGGAACACTGAAGCTTTCTTT
CASSIRTKRNTEAFF
>-|TRBJ2-2|TRBV6-5|few
TGTGCCAGCAGATTACAGGGGAACACCGGGGAGCTGTTTTTT
CASRLQGNTGELFF
>TRBD1|TRBJ1-1|TRBV7-8|-
TGTGCCAGCAGCCTCAGGACAGGGGGCAGAGGGATGAACACTGAAGCTTTCTTT
CASSLRTGGRGMNTEAFF
>-|TRBJ2-7|TRBV5-4|-
TGTGCCAGCAGCCTGGACGGACTTAGCTCCTACGAGCAGTACTTC
CASSLDGLSSYEQYF
>-|TRBJ2-7|TRBV15|-
TGTGCCACGGCCAGAAAGCCCCGGGTTGTCGGTGACGAGCAGTACTTC
CATARKPRVVGDEQYF
>-|TRBJ2-7|TRBV5-1|-
TGCGCCAGCAGTGGGTTCAGCGACTCCTACGAGCAGTACTTC
CASSGFSDSYEQYF
>-|TRBJ1-4|TRBV6-5|-
TGTGCCAGCAGTTGGCGGGGGAGGAATGAAAAACTGTTTTTT
CASSWRGRNEKLFF
>-|TRBJ1-1|TRBV18|-
TGTGCCAGCTCATCCACGCAAACAGGGAGAGGAACTGAAGCTTTCTTT
CASSSTQTGRGTEAFF
>-|TRBJ2-3|TRBV5-4|-
TGTGCCAGCAGCTTGGGGACTTTCAGCACAGATACGCAGTATTTT
CASSLGTFSTDTQYF
>-|TRBJ1-6|TRBV5-1|-
TGCGCCAGCAGACCTCAGGGCCAGTATAATTCACCCCTCCACTTT
CASRPQGQYNSPLHF
>-|TRBJ1-5|TRBV7-2|-
TGTGCCAGCAGCTTAGGGACACTCCGCAATCAGCCCCAGCATTTT
CASSLGTLRNQPQHF
>TRBD2|TRBJ2-1|TRBV4-2|-
TGTGCCAGCAGCCAAGACATACTAGCGGGGGGGATAAATGAGCAGTTCTTC
CASSQDILAGGINEQFF
>-|TRBJ1-3|TRBV7-8|-
TGTGCCAGCAGCTTAGCCGGACGGGATAGGGGAAACACCATATATTTT
CASSLAGRDRGNTIYF
>TRBD1|TRBJ2-1|TRBV7-9|few
TGTGCCAGCAGCTTTCTGCCGGGACAGGCCATAGGGGATGAGCAGTTCTTC
CASSFLPGQAIGDEQFF
>-|TRBJ2-2|TRBV7-2|-
TGTGCCAGCAGCCTAAGTGGACTCTCCACCGGGGAGCTGTTTTTT
CASSLSGLSTGELFF
>-|TRBJ2-3|TRBV5-6|-
TGTGCCAGCAGCCTTTACACAGATACGCAGTATTTT
CASSLYTDTQYF
>-|TRBJ1-1|TRBV9|few
TGTGCCAGCAGCTCTTACAAAGGGGTGGGTACTGAAGCTTTCTTT
CASSSYKGVGTEAFF
>TRBD1|TRBJ2-3|TRBV6-6|-
TGTGCCAGCAGACCAGGACAGGGTAGCACAGATACGCAGTATTTT
CASRPGQGSTDTQYF
>-|TRBJ1-2|TRBV6-1|-
TGTGCCAGCAGTGTCGGGGATAAAAACTATGGCTACACCTTC
CASSVGDKNYGYTF
>TRBD1|TRBJ2-2|TRBV19|-
TGTGCCAGTAGGAGGACAGGGAACACCGGGGAGCTGTTTTTT
CASRRTGNTGELFF
>-|TRBJ2-7|TRBV7-9|-
TGTGCCAGCCGTGGCCCGCGGGGCTCCTACGAGCAGTACTTC
CASRGPRGSYEQYF
>TRBD1|TRBJ1-2|TRBV11-2|few
TGTGCCAGCAGCTTAGGGGGGACAGTCCCCGTGTCCGGTAATGGCTACACCTTC
CASSLGGTVPVSGNGYTF
>TRBD2|TRBJ2-3|TRBV5-6|few
TGTGCCAGCAGCTTCGGACTAGCGGGACCCACAGATACGCAGTATTTT
CASSFGLAGPTDTQYF
>-|TRBJ2-1|TRBV20-1|-
TGCAGTGCCCGACAGGCTTCGGAGCAGTTCTTC
CSARQASEQFF
>TRBD1|TRBJ1-1|TRBV4-1|few
TGCGCCAGCAGCCAAGATTCCGCAGGGGGCCCCACTGAAGCTTTCTTT
CASSQDSAGGPTEAFF
>-|TRBJ2-7|TRBV5-1|-
TGCGCCAGCAGCTTACTAGGGTCCTACGAGCAGTACTTC
CASSLLGSYEQYF
>-|TRBJ1-6|TRBV10-3|few
TGTGCCATCAGCCCCCAGGGGCCCAGTTCACCCCTCCACTTT
CAISPQGPSSPLHF
>-|TRBJ2-1|TRBV28|-
TGTGCCAGCAGTCTGGCGGGGCTCAACTACAATGAGCAGTTCTTC
CASSLAGLNYNEQFF
>TRBD1|TRBJ2-1|TRBV19|-
TGTGCCAGTAGTTCCGGGACAGGGGGCATGTTCTTC
CASSSGTGGMFF
>TRBD2|TRBJ2-3|TRBV5-1|-
TGCGCCAGCAGCTTGGATGGCGGGGGGGCGACAGATACGCAGTATTTT
CASSLDGGGATDTQYF
>TRBD2|TRBJ2-5|TRBV2|once
TGTGCCAGCAGTGCAATCGAAGCGGGGCAAGAGACCCAGTACTTC
CASSAIEAGQETQYF
>TRBD1|TRBJ1-6|TRBV5-4|-
TGTGCCAGCAGCCCGGGACAGGGAGAGAATTCACCCCTCCACTTT
CASSPGQGENSPLHF
>TRBD2|TRBJ2-7|TRBV7-2|-
TGTGCCAGCACCGCCTCGGCGGGGGGGTGGGAGCAGTACTTC
CASTASAGGWEQYF
>-|TRBJ1-2|TRBV5-1|few
TGCGCCAGCAGCTTGGGGGACGACGACAGGACACACTATGGCTACACCTTC
CASSLGDDDRTHYGYTF
>TRBD1|TRBJ1-2|TRBV2|-
TGTGCCAGCAGGGTGGACAGGGGAGAAGGCTACACCTTC
CASRVDRGEGYTF
>TRBD2|TRBJ2-3|TRBV28|-
TGTGCCAGCAGTTTGGGACTAGCGGGGGGCACAGATACGCAGTATTTT
CASSLGLAGGTDTQYF
>-|TRBJ2-2|TRBV21-1|-
TGTGCCAGCAGCAAATCTAGGACTTCGAACACCGGGGAGCTGTTTTTT
CASSKSRTSNTGELFF
>-|TRBJ2-6|TRBV19|-
TGTGCCAGTACTCCAACTCCATCGGGCTCTGGGGCCAACGTCCTGACTTTC
CASTPTPSGSGANVLTF
>-|TRBJ1-2|TRBV19|-
TGTGCCAGTAGTTCGTCGCAGAACTATGGCTACACCTTC
CASSSSQNYGYTF
>TRBD2|TRBJ2-3|TRBV19|-
TGTGCCAGTACCCCGGGGAGGGCCGACACAGATACGCAGTATTTT
CASTPGRADTDTQYF
>TRBD1|TRBJ2-5|TRBV9|-
TGTGCCAGCAGAGTCGGGACAGGGGTTCGGGAGACCCAGTACTTC
CASRVGTGVRETQYF
>TRBD1|TRBJ2-3|TRBV18|-
TGTGCCAGCTCACCAAGGACAGGGGGTTCTAGCACAGATACGCAGTATTTT
CASSPRTGGSSTDTQYF